A single T cell receptor beta chain is shown here with its context. Its antigen is unknown. The CDR3 totals 16 residues. CDR1 is LGHDT and CDR2 is YNNKEL in the germline V gene (reference sequence). After removal of 6 bases from V and 0 bases from J, the junction contained 1 base not matched to a gene. Sequenced by immunoSEQ multiplex PCR; TCRdb stores in-frame clones only, minus some. The data show 150,000 to 200,000 clones, less than 95% seen once. The entry originates in a study of T cell responses to AZD1222 COVID-19 vaccine. Findings of the study overall: Two AZD1222 administrations were followed by greater Spike-specific TCR breadth and depth. There were mostly white British donors and more females than males, and clonal diversity was possibly underestimated. The study sampled repertoires only after the peak T cell response.

This TCR was sampled from an adult who received the AZD1222 COVID-19 vaccine. This chain links TRBV3-1 (or the pseudogene TRBV3-2) with TRBJ2-1; TRBD2 agrees at 14 bases. Sample: peripheral blood, taken 28 days after the second AZD1222 dose. CDR3 coding DNA: TGTGCCAGCAGTGGACTAGCGGGGGGCTCCTACAATGAGCAGTTCTTC. This codes for CASSGLAGGSYNEQFF.